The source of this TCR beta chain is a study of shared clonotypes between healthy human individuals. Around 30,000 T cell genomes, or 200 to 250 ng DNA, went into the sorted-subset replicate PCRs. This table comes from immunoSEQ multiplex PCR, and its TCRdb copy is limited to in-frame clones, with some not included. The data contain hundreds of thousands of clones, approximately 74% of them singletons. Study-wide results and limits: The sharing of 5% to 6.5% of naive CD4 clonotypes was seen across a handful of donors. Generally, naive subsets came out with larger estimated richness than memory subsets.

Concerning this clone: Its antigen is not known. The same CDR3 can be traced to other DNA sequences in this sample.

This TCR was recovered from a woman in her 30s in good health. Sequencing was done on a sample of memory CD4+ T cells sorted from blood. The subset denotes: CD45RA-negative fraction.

CDR3 bases: TGCGCCAGCAGCTCCTCTAGCGCGAGCTACAATGAGCAGTTCTTC. Translated: CASSSSSASYNEQFF. V gene TRBV5-1 combines with J gene TRBJ2-1; tentative D call: TRBD2 (6 bases). Trimming cost V 3 bases and J 3 bases, with 13 bases left between them. CDR1 and CDR2 (germline): SGHRS, YFSETQ. The CDR3 loop spans 15 amino acids.